A single sample is the source of the 12 T cell receptor delta chains below, sequenced in a study of gamma-delta chains in newborns, infants, children. TCRdb re-identified clones in the reads via CATT. The sample carries approximately 11,000 delta-chain clones, 3.5% recorded once. Sequencing used blood. The receptor set was obtained from a child who was a newborn, infant or young child, either healthy, febrile or measles-vaccinated (not recorded which).

The table lists this clone with a few counts. In nucleotides, the CDR3 is TGTGCTCTTGGGGAACACCTCTGGGGGCAGGAGGTGTACACCGATAAACTCATCTTT. Translating gives CALGEHLWGQEVYTDKLIF. The V and J genes are TRDV1 and TRDJ1, with 7 bases fitting TRDD3. The V and J ends lost 1 base and 0 bases, in that order; junction bases with no gene match: 14. The length of the CDR3 is 19 residues. The germline gives CDR1 TSWWSYY, CDR2 QGS.

This clone occurred a few times. The chain joins TRDV1 to TRDJ1; D is unresolved. V was pared by 3 bases and J by 0 bases, with 17 bases between. This CDR3 region has 17 residues. Germline assignment: CDR1 TSWWSYY and CDR2 QGS. The CDR3 nucleotides are TGTGCTCTTGGGGAGGGTAGGGTGAGTTTTTACACCGATAAACTCATCTTT. It codes for CALGEGRVSFYTDKLIF.

This clone was picked up a small number of times. The rearrangement links TRDV1 to TRDJ1; 12 bases fit TRDD3. V lost 0 bases to trimming and J lost 10 bases; unmatched junction nucleotides: 21. Germline CDR1 and CDR2: TSWWSYY and QGS. The CDR3 consists of 20 residues. The CDR3 sequence: CALGELLYGRSYWGILGLIF. The CDR3 DNA sequence: TGTGCTCTTGGGGAACTCCTCTACGGCCGGTCGTACTGGGGGATACTGGGACTCATCTTT.

The rearrangement uses TRDV1 and TRDJ1; 9 bases match TRDD2. This CDR3 contains 20 residues. V lost 0 bases to trimming and J lost 8 bases; unmatched junction nucleotides: 22. Germline lookup yields CDR1 TSWWSYY and CDR2 QGS. The CDR3 reads CALGELAPPFLRLGGWKLIF. DNA of the CDR3: TGTGCTCTTGGGGAACTAGCTCCCCCCTTCCTACGGTTGGGGGGATGGAAACTCATCTTT.

This clone has only a few counts. The gene calls are TRDV3 and TRDJ1; 11 bases are a match to TRDD3. This CDR3 has 20 amino acids. The V and J ends lost 0 bases and 0 bases, in that order; junction bases with no gene match: 18. In germline, CDR1 is TVYSNPD, CDR2 GDNSRS (reference sequence). The CDR3 is CAFSSGNPVLGDNNTDKLIF. CDR3 nucleotides: TGTGCCTTTAGCTCCGGGAACCCTGTACTGGGGGATAATAACACCGATAAACTCATCTTT. The full variable domain, rest sourced from reference TRDV3 and TRDJ1, is CDKVTQSSPDQTVASGSEVVLLCTYDTVYSNPDLFWYRIRPDYSFQFVFYGDNSRSEGADFTQGRFSVKHILTQKAFHLVISPVRTEDSATYYCAFSSGNPVLGDNNTDKLIFGKGTRVTVEP.

This clone was counted between two and nine times. A much larger clone lies one base from this, so it may be a read error. This sample includes further DNA sequences coding for the same CDR3. The chain employs TRDV2 and TRDJ1, with D perhaps TRDD3 (6 bases). The CDR3 is made up of 15 amino acids. Germline loops: CDR1 GEAIGNYY, CDR2 EKD. The CDR3 DNA reads as TGTGCCTGCGACACCGTGGGGGTTAACACCGATAAACTCATCTTT. As protein: CACDTVGVNTDKLIF.

The rearrangement joins TRAV29/DV5 to TRDJ1, with D unclear. V was shortened by 0 bases and J by 5 bases, with 8 bases between the two germline ends. The CDR3 sequence is 12 residues long. Per the germline V gene, CDR1 is NSMFDY and CDR2 is ISSIKDK. In DNA, the CDR3 is TGTGCAGCAAGCGTGAAGGGTGATAAACTCATCTTT. Amino acids: CAASVKGDKLIF.

The chain links TRDV1 to TRDJ1, with a possible D match to TRDD3 (5 bases). With 7 bases removed from V and 2 bases from J, the gap between germline ends came to 14 bases. Per the germline V gene, CDR1 is TSWWSYY and CDR2 is QGS. The CDR3 loop spans 14 amino acids. CDR3 nucleotide sequence: TGTGCTCTTGTAACCCCGGGGACAACCGATAAACTCATCTTT. Translating gives CALVTPGTTDKLIF.

Turning to this clone: One base separates it from a far larger clone, so it is likely a read error. The rearrangement links TRDV2 to TRDJ1; 9 bases fit TRDD3. V dropped 1 base and J dropped 4; count of bases not matched to a gene: 9. CDR1 is GEAIGNYY, CDR2 EKD, per germline. The CDR3 runs 16 residues. The CDR3 DNA sequence: TGTGCCTGTGACACTCTTACTGGGGGAGACATCGATAAACTCATCTTT. Translated, it gives CACDTLTGGDIDKLIF.

V usage is TRDV1 and J usage is TRDJ1, with TRDD3 as a possible D gene (6 bases). The J gene is absent in TCRdb and was assigned here via DNA matching to germline. The CDR3 covers 25 residues. The V gene lost 0 bases and the J gene lost 0 bases, with 38 bases spanning the gap. Germline-derived CDR1 and CDR2 are TSWWSYY and QGS. The CDR3 DNA is TGTGCTCTTGGGGAACTTTGGGGATCTACGTCCTGGTGGGGACTACGGTGGGCGGACACCGATAAACTCATCTTT. Amino acid sequence: CALGELWGSTSWWGLRWADTDKLIF.

This clone was counted only a few times. The J gene is TRDJ1, the V gene TRDV2, with 11 bases identical to TRDD3. Germline V gene data show CDR1 as GEAIGNYY and CDR2 as EKD. This CDR3 contains 16 residues. J was trimmed by 2 bases and V by 1 base; bases with no gene match: 5. The CDR3 loop is CACDTVGGYETDKLIF. Written as DNA, the CDR3 is TGTGCCTGTGACACTGTTGGGGGATACGAGACCGATAAACTCATCTTT.

The chain joins TRDV1 to TRDJ1; the match to TRDD3 covers 9 bases. Trimming cost V 6 bases and J 7 bases; bases outside gene matches: 36. Germline loops: CDR1 TSWWSYY, CDR2 QGS. This CDR3 contains 23 residues. CDR3 DNA: TGTGCTCTTGGAATCTTGACCCATCCTGCGCAACTGGGGGACGCCTCCCCTAACGTTAAACTCATCTTT. Residues: CALGILTHPAQLGDASPNVKLIF.